The rows below give T cell receptor beta chains drawn from one sample of a study of early T cells in non-severe SARS-CoV-2 infection. TCRdb processed the 5' RACE reads anew with MiXCR; each CDR3 protein has one entry. The sample yields more than 20,000 distinct CDR3 sequences, around 5.1% seen once. The sample taken for sequencing was whole blood. The receptors were gathered from an adult who was a healthcare worker with PCR-confirmed SARS-CoV-2 infection or an uninfected control (not recorded which). Both conserved end residues are trimmed from each CDR3. A D gene is named only where the DNA matches it firmly. Size values are once, few and many counts, or a class for expanded clones, and some rows have none.

size: many; V: TRBV29-1; J: TRBJ2-3; D: .; CDR3: SARGGSDTQY
size: many; V: TRBV6-2/TRBV6-3; J: TRBJ2-3; D: .; CDR3: ASSMGEATDTQY
size: many; V: TRBV28; J: TRBJ1-2; D: .; CDR3: ASSFMGLGYGYT
size: few; V: TRBV24-1; J: TRBJ2-3; D: TRBD1; CDR3: ATSRGQLTDTQY
size: .; V: TRBV12-3/TRBV12-4; J: TRBJ2-2; D: .; CDR3: ASSPLMRDGELF
size: few; V: TRBV9; J: TRBJ2-5; D: .; CDR3: ASSPLQEGETQY
size: many; V: TRBV20-1; J: TRBJ2-1; D: .; CDR3: SAASQDSYSYNEQF
size: .; V: TRBV11-2; J: TRBJ2-5; D: TRBD2; CDR3: ASSGAGLGVETQY
size: many; V: TRBV7-6; J: TRBJ2-7; D: .; CDR3: ASSPIGQNYEQY
size: many; V: TRBV18; J: TRBJ2-1; D: .; CDR3: ASSPLKRDNEQF
size: many; V: TRBV5-4; J: TRBJ2-5; D: .; CDR3: ASSSNQETQY